The present T cell receptor beta chain was sequenced within a study of graft-versus-host responses after intestinal transplantation (dated by TCRdb to about 2021). Regarding the study in general: The transplants that recipients got were multivisceral, liver-intestinal, or isolated intestinal. Anti-thymocyte globulin induction was given to all recipients, followed by maintenance tacrolimus and steroids for two to four years. Bulk TCR-beta CDR3 sequencing was used to track graft-versus-host and host-versus-graft alloreactive T cell clones in the graft, circulation and bone marrow after intestinal transplantation. To identify alloreactive clones, pre-transplant mixed lymphocyte reaction products were sequenced and then compared with unstimulated pre-transplant donor and recipient T cells. A cohort of approximately 23 intestinal transplant recipients, including one retransplant, was enrolled, and a few patients lacking pretransplant specimens were excluded. A peak of at least 4% donor T cells among recipient peripheral blood mononuclear cells was the definition used for donor T cell macrochimerism. Rather than being sequenced by the commercial service, samples from a few later patients were sequenced in-house on an Illumina MiSeq and processed with MiXCR. What the study reported, not specific to this receptor: In patients with donor T cell macrochimerism, the allografts had high GvH to HvG T cell clonal ratios. GvH clones were detected in recipient bone marrow, and some appeared earlier in ileal mucosa or blood, consistent with an intestinal mucosal origin. Early after transplant, declines in HvG clones were associated with peak levels of circulating GvH clones. The relatively low number and heterogeneity of intestinal transplant patients limited the conclusions.

V drops 0 bases and J drops 4 bases, leaving 6 bases in between. The CDR3 sequence holds 13 residues, the cysteine and phenylalanine included. Only the CDR3 DNA stays, 39 bases, in frame from base 1. From the germline V gene, CDR1 is MNHNS and CDR2 is SASEGT. This specimen's time point label, per the study, means: cells obtained before transplantation from donor or recipient. In mixed lymphocyte reactions, approximately 200,000 CFSE-labeled pre-transplant responders were plated with approximately 200,000 irradiated violet-dye-labeled stimulators and cultured for less than 7 days. After the mixed lymphocyte reaction, proliferating CD3+CD4+CFSE-low and CD3+CD8+CFSE-low responder cells were FACS-sorted on a BD Influx sorter. Library method: the immunoSEQ multiplex PCR assay. For most patients, genomic DNA was isolated with the Qiagen DNeasy Blood and Tissue Kit and sent frozen to Adaptive Biotechnologies for TCR sequencing. Adaptive Biotechnologies carried out high-throughput TCR-beta CDR3 sequencing of genomic DNA for most patients. Processing in the source paper ran as follows. Adaptive's ImmunoSEQ software was the source of the TCR sequencing data for 18 patients, while a few other patients were processed with MiXCR and VDJtools. CD4 versus CD8 sorting errors were corrected by removing sequences found in both subsets at a frequency ratio below 5:1. CDR3 nucleotide sequences shared by donor and recipient were removed because the origin of these sequences could not be assigned. To be classed as alloreactive, a clone needed at least 2-fold expansion over unstimulated cells and a minimum CFSE-low frequency of 0.002% (template counts) or 0.001% (read counts). Clones detected in sequenced pre-transplant spleen, lymph node, or MLR CFSE-low populations of the donor or recipient were defined as mappable. Cumulative frequency of alloreactive clones was calculated as a percentage of all sequences weighted by copy number. Entries here come from immuneACCESS through TCRdb and include only in-frame sequences with V and J called. Some clones fail to appear in such tables; in the studies checked, an unresolved V gene covers under half of the shortfall, and the cause of the remainder is unknown. V, J and clone size are taken as reported in that table, and D and trimming were inferred from the DNA itself. This sample gives around 19,000 clones in total; over 35% of them show up just once. Around 1% of the sample rests with the top ten.

On this clone: Within one base of it there is no much larger clone, and no base qualities were kept.

The clonotype was recovered from a human patient who received an intestinal transplant. The V and J segments used are TRBV6-1 and TRBJ1-1; a confident D gene designation cannot be given. The material was alloreactive CD4+ T cells from a mixed lymphocyte reaction culture, obtained before intestinal transplant. The sample's cell subset or site label is to be understood as: CFSE-low proliferating T cells sorted from approximately 6-day pre-transplant mixed lymphocyte reaction (GvH or HvG direction). At the DNA level, the sequence is TGTGCCAGCAGTGAAGCTAGAGGCACTGAAGCTTTCTTT. This codes for CASSEARGTEAFF.